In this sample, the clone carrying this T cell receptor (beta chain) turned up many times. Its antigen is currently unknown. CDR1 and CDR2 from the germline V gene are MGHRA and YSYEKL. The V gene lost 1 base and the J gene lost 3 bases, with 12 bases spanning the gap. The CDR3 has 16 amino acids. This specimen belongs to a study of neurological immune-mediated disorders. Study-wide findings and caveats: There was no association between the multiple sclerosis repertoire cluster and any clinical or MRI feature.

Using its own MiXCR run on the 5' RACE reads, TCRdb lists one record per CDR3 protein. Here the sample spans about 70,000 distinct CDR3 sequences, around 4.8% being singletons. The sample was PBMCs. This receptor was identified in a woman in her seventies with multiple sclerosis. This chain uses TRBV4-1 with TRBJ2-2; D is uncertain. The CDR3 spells CASSQVLGSYTGELFF. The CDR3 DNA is TGCGCCAGCAGCCAAGTTCTAGGCAGTTACACCGGGGAGCTGTTTTTT.